These T cell receptor beta chains were read from a single sample in a study of blood T cell repertoires in COVID-19. The repertoire was sequenced with immunoSEQ multiplex PCR; TCRdb's copy has only in-frame clones and lacks some. The sample includes 250,000 to 300,000 clones, 75% to 90% of them seen just once. The sample consisted of peripheral blood. The receptors come from a woman aged 70-85 years with COVID-19, enrolled during active disease. Both conserved end residues are part of each CDR3. Each record gives: clone size, V gene, D gene, J gene, CDR3 protein, CDR3 DNA. D genes are given only for firm matches. Expanded clones are given a class, and other clones once, few, many or no size at all.

abundance: .
v_gene: TRBV27
d_gene: TRBD1
j_gene: TRBJ1-1
CDR3aa: CASTQQGATEAFF
CDR3nt: TGTGCCAGCACCCAGCAGGGGGCCACTGAAGCTTTCTTT

abundance: .
v_gene: TRBV5-1
d_gene: .
j_gene: TRBJ2-7
CDR3aa: CASSLVAGDYEQYF
CDR3nt: TGCGCCAGCAGCTTGGTTGCAGGGGACTACGAGCAGTACTTC

abundance: .
v_gene: TRBV28
d_gene: TRBD1
j_gene: TRBJ2-4
CDR3aa: CASAGTGKNIQYF
CDR3nt: TGTGCCAGCGCCGGGACAGGGAAGAACATTCAGTACTTC

abundance: .
v_gene: TRBV7-8
d_gene: .
j_gene: TRBJ1-5
CDR3aa: CASSQTGTRLGQPQHF
CDR3nt: TGTGCCAGCAGCCAGACCGGGACAAGGTTGGGTCAGCCCCAGCATTTT

abundance: .
v_gene: TRBV5-1
d_gene: .
j_gene: TRBJ1-1
CDR3aa: CASSLEVGRTEAFF
CDR3nt: TGCGCCAGCAGCTTGGAAGTGGGGCGCACTGAAGCTTTCTTT

abundance: .
v_gene: TRBV14
d_gene: TRBD1
j_gene: TRBJ1-2
CDR3aa: CASSQGVGQAVYGYTF
CDR3nt: TGTGCCAGCAGCCAAGGTGTAGGACAGGCCGTTTATGGCTACACCTTC

abundance: .
v_gene: TRBV11-3
d_gene: TRBD2
j_gene: TRBJ2-1
CDR3aa: CASSASSGRAGNEQFF
CDR3nt: TGTGCCAGCAGCGCATCTAGCGGGAGGGCCGGGAACGAGCAGTTCTTC

abundance: .
v_gene: TRBV6-2/TRBV6-3
d_gene: TRBD2
j_gene: TRBJ2-7
CDR3aa: CASSYSKAGEGYEQYF
CDR3nt: TGTGCCAGCAGTTACTCGAAGGCGGGAGAAGGCTACGAGCAGTACTTC

abundance: .
v_gene: TRBV28
d_gene: .
j_gene: TRBJ2-2
CDR3aa: CASSKSRRGNTGELFF
CDR3nt: TGTGCCAGCAGTAAGTCCCGACGGGGTAACACCGGGGAGCTGTTTTTT

abundance: .
v_gene: TRBV12-3/TRBV12-4
d_gene: .
j_gene: TRBJ2-7
CDR3aa: CASSQAPYEQYF
CDR3nt: TGTGCCAGCAGCCAAGCCCCCTACGAGCAGTACTTC

abundance: .
v_gene: TRBV15
d_gene: .
j_gene: TRBJ1-6
CDR3aa: CATMTDYNSPLHF
CDR3nt: TGTGCCACCATGACAGACTATAATTCACCCCTCCACTTT

abundance: .
v_gene: TRBV6-2/TRBV6-3
d_gene: .
j_gene: TRBJ1-6
CDR3aa: CASSYSNRIVSPLHF
CDR3nt: TGTGCCAGCAGTTACTCGAACAGGATAGTTTCACCCCTCCACTTT

abundance: .
v_gene: TRBV6-5
d_gene: .
j_gene: TRBJ1-2
CDR3aa: CASGLDRSYYGYTF
CDR3nt: TGTGCCAGCGGGCTAGACAGGTCATACTATGGCTACACCTTC

abundance: .
v_gene: TRBV20-1
d_gene: TRBD1
j_gene: TRBJ1-3
CDR3aa: CSASKDREDTIYF
CDR3nt: TGCAGTGCTAGTAAGGACAGGGAGGACACCATATATTTT

abundance: .
v_gene: TRBV3-1/TRBV3-2
d_gene: TRBD1
j_gene: TRBJ1-5
CDR3aa: CASSRGTGYDQPQHF
CDR3nt: TGTGCCAGCAGCCGAGGGACAGGGTACGATCAGCCCCAGCATTTT

abundance: .
v_gene: TRBV4-1
d_gene: TRBD1
j_gene: TRBJ1-5
CDR3aa: CASSPRGQGDNQPQHF
CDR3nt: TGCGCCAGCAGCCCCAGGGGACAGGGGGACAATCAGCCCCAGCATTTT

abundance: .
v_gene: TRBV7-9
d_gene: TRBD1
j_gene: TRBJ1-2
CDR3aa: CASSLQGGDRGLDGYTF
CDR3nt: TGTGCCAGCAGCTTGCAAGGAGGGGACAGGGGTTTGGATGGCTACACCTTC

abundance: once
v_gene: TRBV28
d_gene: TRBD1
j_gene: TRBJ2-3
CDR3aa: CASSPGQGEPDTQYF
CDR3nt: TGTGCCAGCAGTCCGGGACAGGGTGAACCAGATACGCAGTATTTT

abundance: .
v_gene: TRBV29-1
d_gene: .
j_gene: TRBJ2-6
CDR3aa: CSALSGANVLTF
CDR3nt: TGCAGCGCCCTCTCTGGGGCCAACGTCCTGACTTTC

abundance: few
v_gene: TRBV6-2/TRBV6-3
d_gene: TRBD1
j_gene: TRBJ1-5
CDR3aa: CASSWTGGQPQHF
CDR3nt: TGTGCCAGCAGTTGGACAGGCGGTCAGCCCCAGCATTTT

abundance: once
v_gene: TRBV6-1
d_gene: .
j_gene: TRBJ2-7
CDR3aa: CASSEALGAPYEQYF
CDR3nt: TGTGCCAGCAGTGAAGCGCTAGGGGCCCCCTACGAGCAGTACTTC

abundance: .
v_gene: TRBV27
d_gene: TRBD1
j_gene: TRBJ1-1
CDR3aa: CASSFSIQGATEAFF
CDR3nt: TGTGCCAGCAGTTTTAGTATTCAGGGGGCCACTGAAGCTTTCTTT

abundance: .
v_gene: TRBV5-1
d_gene: TRBD2
j_gene: TRBJ2-7
CDR3aa: CASSLAGLARYEQYF
CDR3nt: TGCGCCAGCAGCTTGGCCGGACTAGCGCGCTACGAGCAGTACTTC

abundance: .
v_gene: TRBV30
d_gene: TRBD1
j_gene: TRBJ1-2
CDR3aa: CAWSRQGSKGYTF
CDR3nt: TGTGCCTGGAGTCGACAGGGATCTAAGGGCTACACCTTC

abundance: .
v_gene: TRBV21-1
d_gene: .
j_gene: TRBJ2-1
CDR3aa: CASSKVLAGESSYNEQFF
CDR3nt: TGTGCCAGCAGCAAAGTTCTAGCGGGTGAAAGCTCCTACAATGAGCAGTTCTTC

abundance: .
v_gene: TRBV7-9
d_gene: .
j_gene: TRBJ1-2
CDR3aa: CASSLARGVLSYTF
CDR3nt: TGTGCCAGCAGCTTAGCGCGAGGAGTCCTCAGCTACACCTTC

abundance: .
v_gene: TRBV29-1
d_gene: .
j_gene: TRBJ2-3
CDR3aa: CSVSDLDTQYF
CDR3nt: TGCAGCGTTAGTGACTTGGATACGCAGTATTTT

abundance: .
v_gene: TRBV7-3
d_gene: .
j_gene: TRBJ2-2
CDR3aa: CASSLNNGELFF
CDR3nt: TGTGCCAGCAGCTTAAATAATGGGGAGCTGTTTTTT

abundance: .
v_gene: TRBV9
d_gene: .
j_gene: TRBJ1-6
CDR3aa: CASSVGSNYNSPLHF
CDR3nt: TGTGCCAGCAGCGTAGGATCTAACTATAATTCACCCCTCCACTTT

abundance: .
v_gene: TRBV3-1/TRBV3-2
d_gene: TRBD2
j_gene: TRBJ2-1
CDR3aa: CASSQGRPAGGLNEQFF
CDR3nt: TGTGCCAGCAGCCAAGGACGTCCAGCGGGAGGGCTCAATGAGCAGTTCTTC

abundance: .
v_gene: TRBV5-1
d_gene: .
j_gene: TRBJ2-2
CDR3aa: CASSLDRFANTGELFF
CDR3nt: TGCGCCAGCAGCTTGGACAGGTTCGCGAACACCGGGGAGCTGTTTTTT

abundance: .
v_gene: TRBV5-1
d_gene: TRBD2
j_gene: TRBJ2-5
CDR3aa: CASRTGTSGSETQYF
CDR3nt: TGCGCCAGCAGGACCGGGACTAGCGGGAGTGAGACCCAGTACTTC

abundance: few
v_gene: TRBV15
d_gene: .
j_gene: TRBJ1-5
CDR3aa: CATSRVRVPLRPQHF
CDR3nt: TGTGCCACCAGCAGAGTCAGGGTACCACTGAGGCCCCAGCATTTT

abundance: .
v_gene: TRBV4-3
d_gene: .
j_gene: TRBJ2-7
CDR3aa: CASSQDFVSGEQYF
CDR3nt: TGCGCCAGCAGCCAAGATTTTGTATCGGGAGAGCAGTACTTC

abundance: .
v_gene: TRBV14
d_gene: TRBD1
j_gene: TRBJ1-3
CDR3aa: CASSPTKDRGRGNTIYF
CDR3nt: TGTGCCAGCAGCCCAACGAAGGACAGGGGGAGAGGAAACACCATATATTTT

abundance: .
v_gene: TRBV30
d_gene: .
j_gene: TRBJ2-1
CDR3aa: CAWNGTPTDFSNEQFF
CDR3nt: TGTGCCTGGAATGGGACTCCTACTGATTTCAGCAATGAGCAGTTCTTC

abundance: .
v_gene: TRBV15
d_gene: .
j_gene: TRBJ1-5
CDR3aa: CATSRDRRGGNQPQHF
CDR3nt: TGTGCCACCAGCAGAGATAGGAGGGGTGGAAATCAGCCCCAGCATTTT

abundance: .
v_gene: TRBV7-2
d_gene: .
j_gene: TRBJ1-1
CDR3aa: CASSLGGGAVGEAFF
CDR3nt: TGTGCCAGCAGCTTAGGGGGTGGGGCAGTTGGTGAAGCTTTCTTT

abundance: .
v_gene: TRBV6-6
d_gene: .
j_gene: TRBJ1-5
CDR3aa: CASSYSRIQPQHF
CDR3nt: TGTGCCAGCAGTTACTCGAGGATTCAGCCCCAGCATTTT

abundance: .
v_gene: TRBV6-2/TRBV6-3
d_gene: .
j_gene: TRBJ1-2
CDR3aa: CASSYSTGIGYTF
CDR3nt: TGTGCCAGCAGTTACTCTACAGGGATCGGCTACACCTTC

abundance: few
v_gene: TRBV4-1
d_gene: .
j_gene: TRBJ1-2
CDR3aa: CASSQDTGGGYGYTF
CDR3nt: TGCGCCAGCAGCCAAGATACGGGAGGCGGCTATGGCTACACCTTC

abundance: .
v_gene: TRBV7-9
d_gene: TRBD2
j_gene: TRBJ2-1
CDR3aa: CASSLGLAGGNEQFF
CDR3nt: TGTGCCAGCAGCTTAGGACTAGCAGGAGGCAATGAGCAGTTCTTC

abundance: .
v_gene: TRBV10-3
d_gene: TRBD1
j_gene: TRBJ1-1
CDR3aa: CAISRGGGTGGQTEAFF
CDR3nt: TGTGCCATCAGCCGGGGAGGGGGGACAGGGGGACAAACTGAAGCTTTCTTT

abundance: .
v_gene: TRBV3-1/TRBV3-2
d_gene: TRBD1
j_gene: TRBJ1-1
CDR3aa: CASSHPDRSQGAAFF
CDR3nt: TGTGCCAGCAGCCACCCGGACAGGTCCCAGGGGGCGGCTTTCTTT

abundance: .
v_gene: TRBV6-5
d_gene: TRBD1
j_gene: TRBJ1-6
CDR3aa: CASSSQDRGNSPLHF
CDR3nt: TGTGCCAGCAGTTCACAGGACAGGGGTAATTCACCCCTCCACTTT